Listed below are T cell receptor beta chains from one sample, sequenced in a study of tumor-infiltrating lymphocytes in primary liver carcinoma. MiXCR, applied by TCRdb to the multiplex PCR reads, yields one record per CDR3 protein. The sample records tens of thousands of distinct CDR3 sequences, 72% being singletons. The sample was liver tumor tissue from sampling region 1. The receptors shown here come from a man aged 35 to 55 with primary liver carcinoma and hepatitis B virus infection. The CDR3 runs from the conserved cysteine through the conserved F or W. Each record gives: J gene, V gene, CDR3 protein.

>TRBJ1-1|TRBV6-6
CAGRQSMNTKTFF
>TRBJ2-7|TRBV11-2
CASCLTDGAYEQHF
>TRBJ2-1|TRBV6-1
CVSSETVGGTRYEQFF
>TRBJ2-1|TRBV10-3
CAIGDTGGAYNEQFF
>TRBJ2-7|TRBV28
CASRLPVSYEQYF
>TRBJ2-7|TRBV6-1
CASSGPGTHEQYF
>TRBJ2-7|TRBV30
CVWSPWAGVSYEQYF
>TRBJ1-4|TRBV11-2
CASSLEVGVEKLFF
>TRBJ2-1|TRBV16
CASSQLGRRFYNERFF
>TRBJ2-7|TRBV11-2
CTSSVLWGEQYF
>TRBJ2-1|TRBV10-3
CAVQTGVNEQFF
>TRBJ1-5|TRBV5-1
CVSSYGDGGQPQHF
>TRBJ2-2|TRBV18
CTSSRPTGELFF
>.|TRBV12-3/TRBV12-4
CASSRGPNQPQYF
>TRBJ2-1|TRBV5-6
CASSPVVGSSHNGQFF
>TRBJ2-1|TRBV29-1
CSGVPGEGLDEQFF
>TRBJ2-3|TRBV12-3/TRBV12-4
CVSSSPGLAGTDMQYF
>TRBJ2-1|TRBV11-2
CASRSAAGGNEQLF
>TRBJ2-3|TRBV11-3
CASNLDPGTDTQYF
>TRBJ2-1|TRBV6-5
CASSYSGGLAPCEQFF
>TRBJ2-7|TRBV29-1
CSVAWTSSYEQYF
>TRBJ2-1|TRBV6-6
CASTQSRGNEQFF
>TRBJ2-1|TRBV11-2
CAGGEVYNEQLF
>TRBJ1-5|TRBV9
CASSVGMVAGPQHF
>TRBJ2-7|TRBV12-3/TRBV12-4
CASGLAGVSVQYF